This T cell receptor beta chain emerged from a study of beta chain features in type 1 diabetes. Trimming shortened V by 3 bases and J by 4 bases, and 6 bases separated the two germline ends. Per the germline V gene, CDR1 is SNHLY and CDR2 is FYNNEI. CDR3 length equals 13 residues. Study outcomes and limitations: Naive, central memory and regulatory TCRB repertoires appeared more similar among patients than healthy donors.

This clone was counted once. The antigen remains unidentified. Expressed TCRB transcripts were sequenced after all isolated RNA was converted to cDNA. Sequenced naive, central memory and regulatory T cell samples produced an average of about 3.57 million reads. Generated by immunoSEQ multiplex PCR, the TCRdb table keeps only in-frame clones and is missing some. This table holds under 300,000 clones, 25% to 35% found once. The genes are TRBV2 and TRBJ2-2; D remains ambiguous. Specimen: central memory CD4+ T cells from blood. The receptor was derived from a man between 25 and 39 years old in good health. DNA for the CDR3: TGTGCCAGCAGTGATGTCCCCACCGGGGAGCTGTTTTTT. This encodes CASSDVPTGELFF.